Reported below is one T cell receptor beta chain. The data stem from a study of blood T cell repertoires in COVID-19. In the study overall: Samples representing acute and convalescent COVID-19 were sourced from the United States, Italy and Spain.

CDR1 is SGHRS, CDR2 YFSETQ, per germline. The CDR3 extends over 15 amino acids. Losses at the gene ends were 3 bases for V and 6 bases for J; bases not matched to a gene: 6. This table comes from immunoSEQ multiplex PCR, and its TCRdb copy is limited to in-frame clones, with some not included. The repertoire includes 63,000 or so clones, 81% of them detected once, and around 9.2% sits in the top ten. The chain uses TRBV5-1 and TRBJ2-1, with 10 bases fitting TRBD2. The specimen was peripheral blood. This TCR was sampled from a human donor in a cohort sampled during active COVID-19. The CDR3 DNA reads TGCGCCAGCAGCTCTAGCGGGAGTCCTCTCAATGAGCAGTTCTTC. Translating gives CASSSSGSPLNEQFF. The full variable domain, its missing parts supplied by reference TRBV5-1 and TRBJ2-1, is KAGVTQTPRYLIKTRGQQVTLSCSPISGHRSVSWYQQTPGQGLQFLFEYFSETQRNKGNFPGRFSGRQFSNSRSEMNVSTLELGDSALYLCASSSSGSPLNEQFFGPGTRLTVL.